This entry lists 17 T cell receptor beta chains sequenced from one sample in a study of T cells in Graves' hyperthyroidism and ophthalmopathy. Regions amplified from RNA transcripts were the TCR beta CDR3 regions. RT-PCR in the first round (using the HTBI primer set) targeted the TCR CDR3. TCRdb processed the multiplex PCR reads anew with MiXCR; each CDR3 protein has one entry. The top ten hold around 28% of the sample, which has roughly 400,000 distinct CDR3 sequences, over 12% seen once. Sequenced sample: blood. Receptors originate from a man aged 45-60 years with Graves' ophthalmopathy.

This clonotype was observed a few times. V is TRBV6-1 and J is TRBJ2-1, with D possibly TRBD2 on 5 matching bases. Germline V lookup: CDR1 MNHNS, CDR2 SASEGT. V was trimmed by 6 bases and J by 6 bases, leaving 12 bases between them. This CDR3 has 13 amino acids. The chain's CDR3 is CASRRTRGNEQFF. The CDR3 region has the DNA TGTGCCAGCAGACGGACTCGCGGCAATGAGCAGTTCTTC.

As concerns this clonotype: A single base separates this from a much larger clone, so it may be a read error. CDR3 in DNA: TGCAGTGCTAGAGATCCGGGGATTAGCGGTACCTACGAGCAGTACTTC. Its protein product is CSARDPGISGTYEQYF. This sequence joins TRBV20-1 and TRBJ2-7; a possible D gene is TRBD2 (6 bases). The V end lost 0 bases, the J end lost 2 bases, and 17 bases lay between the germline ends. CDR1 is DFQATT and CDR2 is SNEGSKA in the germline V gene (reference sequence). The CDR3 is made up of 16 amino acids.

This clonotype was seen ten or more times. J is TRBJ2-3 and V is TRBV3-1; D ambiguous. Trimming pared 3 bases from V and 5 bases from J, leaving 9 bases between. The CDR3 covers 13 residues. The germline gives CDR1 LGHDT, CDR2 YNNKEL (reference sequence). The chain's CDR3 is CASSQEFVDTQYF. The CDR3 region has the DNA TGTGCCAGCAGCCAGGAGTTCGTAGATACGCAGTATTTT.

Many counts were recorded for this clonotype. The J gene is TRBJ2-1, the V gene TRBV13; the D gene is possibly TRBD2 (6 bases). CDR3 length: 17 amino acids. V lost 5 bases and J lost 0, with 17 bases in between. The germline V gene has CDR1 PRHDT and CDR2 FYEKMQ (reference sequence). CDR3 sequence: CASSPVVAVSSYNEQFF. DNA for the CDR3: TGTGCCAGCAGCCCGGTCGTAGCGGTTAGCTCCTACAATGAGCAGTTCTTC.

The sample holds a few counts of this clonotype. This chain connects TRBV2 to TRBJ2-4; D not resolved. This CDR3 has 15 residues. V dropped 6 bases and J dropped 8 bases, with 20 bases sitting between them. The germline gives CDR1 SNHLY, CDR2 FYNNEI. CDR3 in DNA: TGTGCCAGCAGACTAAGGGTGGAGAGTTGGGACATTCAGTACTTC. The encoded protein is CASRLRVESWDIQYF. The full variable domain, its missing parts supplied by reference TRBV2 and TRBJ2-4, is EPEVTQTPSHQVTQMGQEVILRCVPISNHLYFYWYRQILGQKVEFLVSFYNNEISEKSEIFDDQFSVERPDGSNFTLKIRSTKLEDSAMYFCASRLRVESWDIQYFGAGTRLSVL.

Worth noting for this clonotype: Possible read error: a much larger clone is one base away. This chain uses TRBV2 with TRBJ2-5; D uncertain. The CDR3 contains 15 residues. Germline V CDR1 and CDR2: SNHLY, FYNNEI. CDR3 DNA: TGTGCCAACAGTGAAGAGTTTGGCACCGGGGAGACCCAGTACTTC. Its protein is CANSEEFGTGETQYF. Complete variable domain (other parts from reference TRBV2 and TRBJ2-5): EPEVTQTPSHQVTQMGQEVILRCVPISNHLYFYWYRQILGQKVEFLVSFYNNEISEKSEIFDDQFSVERPDGSNFTLKIRSTKLEDSAMYFCANSEEFGTGETQYFGPGTRLLVL.

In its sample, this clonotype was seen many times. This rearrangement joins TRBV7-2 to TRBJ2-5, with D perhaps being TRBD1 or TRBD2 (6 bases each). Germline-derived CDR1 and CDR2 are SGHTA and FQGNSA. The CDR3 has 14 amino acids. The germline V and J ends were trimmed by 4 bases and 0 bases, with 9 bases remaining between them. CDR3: CASSYRGHQETQYF. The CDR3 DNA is TGTGCCAGCAGCTACCGGGGGCACCAAGAGACCCAGTACTTC. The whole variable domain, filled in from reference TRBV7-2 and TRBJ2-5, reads GAGVSQSPSNKVTEKGKDVELRCDPISGHTALYWYRQSLGQGLEFLIYFQGNSAPDKSGLPSDRFSAERTGGSVSTLTIQRTQQEDSAVYLCASSYRGHQETQYFGPGTRLLVL.

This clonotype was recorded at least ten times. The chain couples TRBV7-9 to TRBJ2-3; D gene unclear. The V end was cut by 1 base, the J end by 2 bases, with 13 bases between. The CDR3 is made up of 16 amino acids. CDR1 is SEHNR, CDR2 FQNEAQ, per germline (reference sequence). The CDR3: CASSLGSGQLTDTQYF. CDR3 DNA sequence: TGTGCCAGCAGCTTAGGATCCGGGCAACTCACAGATACGCAGTATTTT.

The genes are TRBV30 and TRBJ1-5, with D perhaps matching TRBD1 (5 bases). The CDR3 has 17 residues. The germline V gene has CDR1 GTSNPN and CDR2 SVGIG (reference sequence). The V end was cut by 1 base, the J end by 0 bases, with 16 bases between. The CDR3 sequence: CAWSGARGEYSNQPQHF. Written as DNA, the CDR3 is TGTGCCTGGAGTGGGGCGCGGGGGGAATATAGCAATCAGCCCCAGCATTTT.

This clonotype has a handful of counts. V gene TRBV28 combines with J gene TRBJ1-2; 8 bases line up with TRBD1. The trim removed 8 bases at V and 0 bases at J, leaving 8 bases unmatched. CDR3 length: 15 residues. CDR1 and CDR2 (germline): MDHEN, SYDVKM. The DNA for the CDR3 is TGTGCCAGCGTAACAGGGGGAAGATCTAACTATGGCTACACCTTC. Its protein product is CASVTGGRSNYGYTF.

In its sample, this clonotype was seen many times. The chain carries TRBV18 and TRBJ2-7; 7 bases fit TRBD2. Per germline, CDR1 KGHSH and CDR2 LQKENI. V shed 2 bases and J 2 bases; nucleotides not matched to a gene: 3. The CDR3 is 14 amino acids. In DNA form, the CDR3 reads TGTGCCAGCTCACCAGGACTAGACCCCTACGAGCAGTACTTC. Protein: CASSPGLDPYEQYF.

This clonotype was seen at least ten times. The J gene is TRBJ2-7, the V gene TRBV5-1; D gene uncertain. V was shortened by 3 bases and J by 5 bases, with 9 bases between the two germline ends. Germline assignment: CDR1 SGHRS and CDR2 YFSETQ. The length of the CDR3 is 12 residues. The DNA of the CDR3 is TGCGCCAGCAGCTACTTACATGACGAGCAGTACTTC. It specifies CASSYLHDEQYF.

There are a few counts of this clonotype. The CDR3 bases are TGTGCCACGAGGCCTTGGACCGACACTGAAGCTTTCTTT. Protein sequence: CATRPWTDTEAFF. The V and J genes are TRBV2 and TRBJ1-1, with D uncertain. The V gene's germline CDR1 is SNHLY and CDR2 FYNNEI. V shed 10 bases and J shed 3 bases, with 15 bases lying between them. The CDR3 extends over 13 amino acids. The full variable domain, rest sourced from reference TRBV2 and TRBJ1-1, is EPEVTQTPSHQVTQMGQEVILRCVPISNHLYFYWYRQILGQKVEFLVSFYNNEISEKSEIFDDQFSVERPDGSNFTLKIRSTKLEDSAMYFCATRPWTDTEAFFGQGTRLTVV.

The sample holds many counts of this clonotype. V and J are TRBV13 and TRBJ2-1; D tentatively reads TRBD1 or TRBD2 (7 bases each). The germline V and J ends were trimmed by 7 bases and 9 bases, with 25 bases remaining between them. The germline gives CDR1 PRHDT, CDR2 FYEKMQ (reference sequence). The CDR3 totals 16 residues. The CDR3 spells CASIDSQGGKGSEQFF. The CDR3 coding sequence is TGTGCCAGCATCGACTCCCAGGGGGGGAAGGGGAGTGAGCAGTTCTTC.

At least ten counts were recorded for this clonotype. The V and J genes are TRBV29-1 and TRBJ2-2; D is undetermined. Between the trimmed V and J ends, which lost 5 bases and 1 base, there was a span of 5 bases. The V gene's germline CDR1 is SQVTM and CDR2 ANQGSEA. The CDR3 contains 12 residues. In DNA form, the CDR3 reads TGCAGCGTTCCGAAGAACACCGGGGAGCTGTTTTTT. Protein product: CSVPKNTGELFF.

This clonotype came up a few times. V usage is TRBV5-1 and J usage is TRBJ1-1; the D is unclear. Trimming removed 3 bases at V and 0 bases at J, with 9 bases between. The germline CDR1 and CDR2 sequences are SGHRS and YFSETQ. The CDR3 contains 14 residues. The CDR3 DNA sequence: TGCGCCAGCAGCTCCTACCAGGTGAACACTGAAGCTTTCTTT. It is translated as CASSSYQVNTEAFF.

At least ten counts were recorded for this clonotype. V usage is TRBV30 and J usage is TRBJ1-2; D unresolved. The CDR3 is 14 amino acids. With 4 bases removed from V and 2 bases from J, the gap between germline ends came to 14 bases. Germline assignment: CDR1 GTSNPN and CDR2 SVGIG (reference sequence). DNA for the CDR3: TGTGCCTGGACCCGGGCCGGTAGGAACTATGGCTACACCTTC. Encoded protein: CAWTRAGRNYGYTF.